This TCR beta chain was observed in a study of cytomegalovirus exposure and HLA in healthy donors. The study, taken as a whole, reports: Previously analyzed data showed that most TCR beta V segments were productive at a frequency of about 87% or about 30%.

About this clone itself: The antigen remains unidentified.

The CDR3 consists of 13 residues. Germline assignment: CDR1 MNHEY and CDR2 SMNVEV (reference sequence). Trimming took off 7 bases at V and 4 bases at J, with 13 bases between the two ends. PCR amplification relied on 60 Vbeta primers (plus 13 Jbeta primers). TCRdb's copy holds only in-frame clones and misses some; the assay was immunoSEQ multiplex PCR. Of 150,000 to 200,000 clones detected, about 80% appear once; the ten largest clones hold around an eighth. The chain couples TRBV27 to TRBJ1-1, with D hard to call. The sequence was collected from a man aged 45-65 years in good health and CMV-seropositive. Sequences were obtained from PBMCs. In nucleotides, the CDR3 is TGTGCCAGCACCGGGATCCCAGGCACTGAAGCTTTCTTT. It is translated as CASTGIPGTEAFF.